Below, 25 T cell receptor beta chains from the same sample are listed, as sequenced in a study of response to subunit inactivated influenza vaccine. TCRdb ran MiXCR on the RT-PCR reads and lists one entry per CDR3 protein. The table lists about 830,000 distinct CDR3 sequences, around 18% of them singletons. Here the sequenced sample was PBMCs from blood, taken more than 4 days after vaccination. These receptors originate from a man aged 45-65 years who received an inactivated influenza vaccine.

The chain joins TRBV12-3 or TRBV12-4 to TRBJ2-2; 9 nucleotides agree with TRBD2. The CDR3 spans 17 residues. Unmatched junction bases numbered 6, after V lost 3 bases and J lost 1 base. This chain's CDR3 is CASSLRGGAQNTGELFF. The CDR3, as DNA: TGTGCCAGCAGTTTGCGCGGGGGGGCCCAGAACACCGGGGAGCTGTTTTTT.

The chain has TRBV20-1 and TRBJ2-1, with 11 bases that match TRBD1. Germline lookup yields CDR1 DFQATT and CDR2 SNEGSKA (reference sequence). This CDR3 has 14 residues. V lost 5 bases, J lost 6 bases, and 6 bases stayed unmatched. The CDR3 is CSAYPGTGGNEQFF. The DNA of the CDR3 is TGCAGTGCTTACCCCGGGACAGGGGGCAATGAGCAGTTCTTC.

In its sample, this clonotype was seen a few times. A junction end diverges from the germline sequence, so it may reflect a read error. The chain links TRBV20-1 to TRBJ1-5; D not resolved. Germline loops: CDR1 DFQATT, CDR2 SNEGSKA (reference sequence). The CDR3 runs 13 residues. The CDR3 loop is CSANPGVNRPQHF. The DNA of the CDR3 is TGCAGTGCCAACCCCGGGGTGAATCGGCCCCAGCATTTT.

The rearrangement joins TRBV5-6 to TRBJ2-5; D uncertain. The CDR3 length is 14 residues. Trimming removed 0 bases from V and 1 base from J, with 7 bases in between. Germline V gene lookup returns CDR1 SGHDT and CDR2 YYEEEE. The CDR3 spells CASSLVPSQETQYF. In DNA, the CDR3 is TGTGCCAGCAGCTTGGTCCCCAGCCAAGAGACCCAGTACTTC.

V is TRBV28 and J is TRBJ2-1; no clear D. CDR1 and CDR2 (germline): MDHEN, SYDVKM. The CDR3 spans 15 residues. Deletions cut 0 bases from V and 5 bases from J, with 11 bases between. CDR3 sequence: CASSLWRPQDNEQFF. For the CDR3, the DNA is TGTGCCAGCAGTTTATGGAGACCGCAGGACAATGAGCAGTTCTTC.

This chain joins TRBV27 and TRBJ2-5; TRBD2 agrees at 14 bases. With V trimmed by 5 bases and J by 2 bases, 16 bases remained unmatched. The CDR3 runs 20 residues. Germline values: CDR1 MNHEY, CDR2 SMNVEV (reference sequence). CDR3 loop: CASSRTRRLAGGPLQETQYF. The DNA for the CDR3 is TGTGCCAGCAGTCGCACCCGAAGACTAGCGGGGGGGCCGCTTCAAGAGACCCAGTACTTC.

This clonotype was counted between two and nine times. The CDR3 nucleotides are TGTGCCAGCAGCGGAACACAACGGAGTCAGCCCCAGCATTTT. This sequence encodes CASSGTQRSQPQHF. This chain joins TRBV7-9 and TRBJ1-5, with D hard to call. This CDR3 comprises 14 residues. V lost 5 bases and J 6 bases, leaving 14 bases between the germline ends. Germline CDR1 reads SEHNR; CDR2 reads FQNEAQ (reference sequence).

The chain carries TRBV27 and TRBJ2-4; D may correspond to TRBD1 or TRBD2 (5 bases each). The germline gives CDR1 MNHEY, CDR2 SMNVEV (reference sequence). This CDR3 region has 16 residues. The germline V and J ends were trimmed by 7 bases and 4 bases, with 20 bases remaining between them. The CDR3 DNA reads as TGTGCCAGCAAAGGTCCGGGACCCAACAAAAAAAACATTCAGTACTTC. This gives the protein CASKGPGPNKKNIQYF.

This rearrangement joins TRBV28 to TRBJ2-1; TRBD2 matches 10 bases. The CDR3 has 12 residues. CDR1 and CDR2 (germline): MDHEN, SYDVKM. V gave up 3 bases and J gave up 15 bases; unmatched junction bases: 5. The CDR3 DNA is TGTGCCAGCAGTTTCTCCGGGACTAGCGTGTTCTTC. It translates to CASSFSGTSVFF.

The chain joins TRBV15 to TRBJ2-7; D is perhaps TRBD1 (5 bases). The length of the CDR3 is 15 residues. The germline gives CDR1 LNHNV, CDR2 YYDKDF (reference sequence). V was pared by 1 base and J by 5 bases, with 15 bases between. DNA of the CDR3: TGTGCCACCAGCAGAGTTATACAGGCCTGGGACGAGCAGTACTTC. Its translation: CATSRVIQAWDEQYF. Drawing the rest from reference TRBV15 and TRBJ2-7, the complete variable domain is DAMVIQNPRYQVTQFGKPVTLSCSQTLNHNVMYWYQQKSSQAPKLLFHYYDKDFNNEADTPDNFQSRRPNTSFCFLDIRSPGLGDTAMYLCATSRVIQAWDEQYFGPGTRLTVT.

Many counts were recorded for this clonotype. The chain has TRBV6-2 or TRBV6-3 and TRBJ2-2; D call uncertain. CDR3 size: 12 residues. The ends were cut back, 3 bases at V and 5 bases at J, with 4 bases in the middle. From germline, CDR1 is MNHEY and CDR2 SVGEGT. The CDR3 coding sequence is TGTGCCAGCAGTTATGTTACCGGGGAGCTGTTTTTT. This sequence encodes CASSYVTGELFF.

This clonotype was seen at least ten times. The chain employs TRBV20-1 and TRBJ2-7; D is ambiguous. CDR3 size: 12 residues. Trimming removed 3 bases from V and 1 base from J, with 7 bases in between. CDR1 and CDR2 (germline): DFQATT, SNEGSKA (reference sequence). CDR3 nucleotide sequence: TGCAGTGCTAGTGCCGGATCCTACGAGCAGTACTTC. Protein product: CSASAGSYEQYF.

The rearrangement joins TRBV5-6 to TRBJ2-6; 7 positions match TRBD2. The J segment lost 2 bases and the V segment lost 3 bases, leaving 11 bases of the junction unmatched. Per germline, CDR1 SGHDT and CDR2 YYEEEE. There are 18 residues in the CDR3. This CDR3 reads CASSSKGSGGTGANVLTF. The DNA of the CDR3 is TGTGCCAGCAGCTCGAAGGGCTCGGGGGGAACTGGGGCCAACGTCCTGACTTTC.

This CDR3 is CASSPATGPYEQYF. CDR3 nucleotide sequence: TGTGCCAGCAGTCCTGCGACAGGCCCCTACGAGCAGTACTTC. The rearrangement uses TRBV28 and TRBJ2-7; tentative D call: TRBD1 (6 bases). From germline, CDR1 is MDHEN and CDR2 SYDVKM. V was shortened by 5 bases and J by 2 bases, with 13 bases between the two germline ends. CDR3 length: 14 residues.

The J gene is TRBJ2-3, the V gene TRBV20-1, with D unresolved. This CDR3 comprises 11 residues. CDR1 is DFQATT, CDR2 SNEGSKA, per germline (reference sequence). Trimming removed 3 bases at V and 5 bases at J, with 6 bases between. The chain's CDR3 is CSASSIDTQYF. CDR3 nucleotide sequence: TGCAGTGCTAGTTCAATAGATACGCAGTATTTT.

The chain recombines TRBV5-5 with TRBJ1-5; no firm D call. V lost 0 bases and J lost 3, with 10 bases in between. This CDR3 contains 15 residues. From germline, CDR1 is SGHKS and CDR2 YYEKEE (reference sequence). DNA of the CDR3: TGTGCCAGCAGCTTGGCCGGGATTGACAATCAGCCCCAGCATTTT. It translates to CASSLAGIDNQPQHF.

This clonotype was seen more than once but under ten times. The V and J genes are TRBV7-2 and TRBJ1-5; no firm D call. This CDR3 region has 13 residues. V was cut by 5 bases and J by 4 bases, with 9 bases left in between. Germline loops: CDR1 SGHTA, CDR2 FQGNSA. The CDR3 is CASSPQANQPQHF. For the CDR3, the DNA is TGTGCCAGCAGCCCTCAGGCAAATCAGCCCCAGCATTTT.

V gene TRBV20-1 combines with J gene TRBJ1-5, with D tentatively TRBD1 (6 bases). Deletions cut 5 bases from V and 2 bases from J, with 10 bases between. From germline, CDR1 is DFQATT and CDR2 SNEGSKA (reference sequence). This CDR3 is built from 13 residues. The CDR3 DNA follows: TGCAGTGCTCAGAAGGGGGGCAATCAGCCCCAGCATTTT. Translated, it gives CSAQKGGNQPQHF.

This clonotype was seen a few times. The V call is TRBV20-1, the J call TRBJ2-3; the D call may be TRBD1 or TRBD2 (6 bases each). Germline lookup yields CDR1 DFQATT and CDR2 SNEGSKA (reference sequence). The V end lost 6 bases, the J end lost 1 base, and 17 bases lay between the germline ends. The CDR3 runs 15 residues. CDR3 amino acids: CSALKGGKGTDTQYF. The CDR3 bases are TGCAGTGCCCTGAAGGGGGGAAAGGGCACAGATACGCAGTATTTT.

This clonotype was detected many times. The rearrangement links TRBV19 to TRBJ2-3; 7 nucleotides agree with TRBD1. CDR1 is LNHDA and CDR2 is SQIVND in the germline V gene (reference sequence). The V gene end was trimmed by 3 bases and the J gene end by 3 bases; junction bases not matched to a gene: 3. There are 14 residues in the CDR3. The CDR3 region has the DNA TGTGCCAGTAGTATCGGACAGGCGACAGATACGCAGTATTTT. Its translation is CASSIGQATDTQYF.

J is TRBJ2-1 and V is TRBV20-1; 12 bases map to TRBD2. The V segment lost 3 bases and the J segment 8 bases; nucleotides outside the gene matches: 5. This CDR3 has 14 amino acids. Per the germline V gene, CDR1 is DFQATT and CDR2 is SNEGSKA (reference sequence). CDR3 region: CSASASGRVDEQFF. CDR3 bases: TGCAGTGCTAGCGCTAGCGGGAGGGTCGATGAGCAGTTCTTC.

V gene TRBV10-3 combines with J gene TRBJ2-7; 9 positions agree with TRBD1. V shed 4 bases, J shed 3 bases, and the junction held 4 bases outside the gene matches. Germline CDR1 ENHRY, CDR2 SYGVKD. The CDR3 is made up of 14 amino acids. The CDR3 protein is CAISVGTGNYEQYF. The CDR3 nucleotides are TGTGCCATCAGTGTGGGGACAGGGAACTACGAGCAGTACTTC.

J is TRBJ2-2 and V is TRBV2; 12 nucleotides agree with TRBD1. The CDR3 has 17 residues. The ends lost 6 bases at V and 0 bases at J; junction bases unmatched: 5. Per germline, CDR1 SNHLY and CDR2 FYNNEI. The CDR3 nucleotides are TGTGCCAGCAGAGGGACAGGGGGCTTCACGAACACCGGGGAGCTGTTTTTT. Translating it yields CASRGTGGFTNTGELFF.

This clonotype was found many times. CDR3 protein: CASSQRTAQETQYF. CDR3 coding DNA: TGTGCCAGCAGCCAACGGACAGCCCAAGAGACCCAGTACTTC. V is TRBV3-1 and J is TRBJ2-5, with D tentatively TRBD1 (6 bases). CDR3 length: 14 amino acids. V gave up 2 bases and J gave up 1 base, with 8 bases separating them. Germline V gene sequence: CDR1 LGHDT, CDR2 YNNKEL (reference sequence).

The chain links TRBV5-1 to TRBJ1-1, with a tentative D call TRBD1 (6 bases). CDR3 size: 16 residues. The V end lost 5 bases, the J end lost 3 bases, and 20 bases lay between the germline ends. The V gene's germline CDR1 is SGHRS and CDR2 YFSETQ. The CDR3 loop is CASRDWVPYRDTEAFF. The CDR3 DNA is TGCGCCAGCAGGGATTGGGTCCCCTACAGGGACACTGAAGCTTTCTTT.